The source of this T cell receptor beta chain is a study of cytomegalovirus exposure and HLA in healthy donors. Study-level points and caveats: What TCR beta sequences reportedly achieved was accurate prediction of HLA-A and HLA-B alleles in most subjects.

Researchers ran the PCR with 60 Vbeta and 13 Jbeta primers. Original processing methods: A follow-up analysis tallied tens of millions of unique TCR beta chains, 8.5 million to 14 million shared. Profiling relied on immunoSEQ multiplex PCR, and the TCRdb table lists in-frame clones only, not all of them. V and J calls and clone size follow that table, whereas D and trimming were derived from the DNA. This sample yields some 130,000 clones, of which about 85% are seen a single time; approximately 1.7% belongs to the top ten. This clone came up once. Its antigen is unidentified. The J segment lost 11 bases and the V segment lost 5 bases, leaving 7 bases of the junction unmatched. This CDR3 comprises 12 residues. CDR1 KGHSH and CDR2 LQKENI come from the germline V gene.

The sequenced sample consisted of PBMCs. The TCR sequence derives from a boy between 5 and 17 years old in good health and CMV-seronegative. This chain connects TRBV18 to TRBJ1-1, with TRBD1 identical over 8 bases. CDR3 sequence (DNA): TGTGCCAGCTCATCGGACAGGGTGGATGCTTTCTTT. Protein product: CASSSDRVDAFF.